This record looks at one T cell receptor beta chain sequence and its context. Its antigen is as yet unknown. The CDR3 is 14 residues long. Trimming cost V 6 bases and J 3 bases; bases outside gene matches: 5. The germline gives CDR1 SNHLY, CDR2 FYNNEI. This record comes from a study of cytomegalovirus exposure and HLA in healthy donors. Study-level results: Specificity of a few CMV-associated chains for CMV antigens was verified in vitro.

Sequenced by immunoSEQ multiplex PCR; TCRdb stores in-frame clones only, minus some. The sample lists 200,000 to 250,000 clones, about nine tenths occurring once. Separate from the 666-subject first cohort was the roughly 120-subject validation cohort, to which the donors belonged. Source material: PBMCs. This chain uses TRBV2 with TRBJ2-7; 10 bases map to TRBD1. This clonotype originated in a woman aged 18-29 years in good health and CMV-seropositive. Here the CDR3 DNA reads TGTGCCAGCAGCGATGACAGGGGGCACTACGAGCAGTACTTC. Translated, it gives CASSDDRGHYEQYF.